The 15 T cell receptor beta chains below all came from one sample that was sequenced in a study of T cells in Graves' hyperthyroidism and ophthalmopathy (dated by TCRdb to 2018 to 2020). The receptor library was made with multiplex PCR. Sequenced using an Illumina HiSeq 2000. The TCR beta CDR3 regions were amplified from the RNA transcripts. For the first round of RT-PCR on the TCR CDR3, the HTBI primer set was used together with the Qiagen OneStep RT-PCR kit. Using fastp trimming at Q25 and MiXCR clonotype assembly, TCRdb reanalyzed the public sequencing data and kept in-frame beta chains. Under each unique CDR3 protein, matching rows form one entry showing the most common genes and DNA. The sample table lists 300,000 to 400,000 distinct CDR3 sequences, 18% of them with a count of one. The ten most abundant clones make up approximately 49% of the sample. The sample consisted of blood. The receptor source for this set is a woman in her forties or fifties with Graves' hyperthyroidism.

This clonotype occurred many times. CDR3 in amino acids: CASSLSLRQHYNEQFF. The CDR3 bases are TGTGCCAGCAGTTTATCGCTCCGGCAGCACTACAATGAGCAGTTCTTC. The rearrangement links TRBV27 to TRBJ2-1; D remains unclear. CDR3 length: 16 amino acids. Germline lookup yields CDR1 MNHEY and CDR2 SMNVEV (reference sequence). The V gene lost 0 bases and the J gene lost 3 bases, with 12 bases spanning the gap.

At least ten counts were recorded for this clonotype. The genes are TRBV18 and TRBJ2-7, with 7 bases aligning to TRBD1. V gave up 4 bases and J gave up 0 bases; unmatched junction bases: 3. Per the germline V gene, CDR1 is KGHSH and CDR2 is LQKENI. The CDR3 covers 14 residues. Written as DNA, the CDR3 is TGTGCCAGCTCACTTGGGACAGACTCCTACGAGCAGTACTTC. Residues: CASSLGTDSYEQYF.

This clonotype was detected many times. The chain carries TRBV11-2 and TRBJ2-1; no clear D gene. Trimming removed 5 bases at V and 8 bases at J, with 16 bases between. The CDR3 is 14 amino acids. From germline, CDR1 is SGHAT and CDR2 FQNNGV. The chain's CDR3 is CASSLSRTNHEQFF. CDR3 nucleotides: TGTGCCAGCAGCCTGTCTCGGACCAATCATGAGCAGTTCTTC.

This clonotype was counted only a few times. DNA for the CDR3: TGTGCCAGCAGTGTGTCAGATTATAATTCACCCCTCCACTTT. This gives the protein CASSVSDYNSPLHF. The V call is TRBV2, the J call TRBJ1-6; D gene unclear. With 4 bases removed from V and 4 bases from J, the gap between germline ends came to 8 bases. Germline V gene sequence: CDR1 SNHLY, CDR2 FYNNEI. The CDR3 is 14 amino acids. The complete variable domain, with remaining parts taken from reference TRBV2 and TRBJ1-6, reads EPEVTQTPSHQVTQMGQEVILRCVPISNHLYFYWYRQILGQKVEFLVSFYNNEISEKSEIFDDQFSVERPDGSNFTLKIRSTKLEDSAMYFCASSVSDYNSPLHFGNGTRLTVT.

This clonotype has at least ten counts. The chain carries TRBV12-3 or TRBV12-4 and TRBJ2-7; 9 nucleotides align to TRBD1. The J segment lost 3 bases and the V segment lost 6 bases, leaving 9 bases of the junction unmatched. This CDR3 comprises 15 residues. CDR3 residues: CASSNPGQGIYEQYF. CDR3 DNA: TGTGCCAGCAGCAATCCGGGACAGGGTATCTACGAGCAGTACTTC.

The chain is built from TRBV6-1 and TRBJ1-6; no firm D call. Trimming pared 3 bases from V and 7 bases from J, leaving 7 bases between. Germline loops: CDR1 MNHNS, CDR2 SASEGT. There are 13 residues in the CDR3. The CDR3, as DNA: TGTGCCAGCAGTGACGCTTACAATTCACCCCTCCACTTT. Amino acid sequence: CASSDAYNSPLHF.

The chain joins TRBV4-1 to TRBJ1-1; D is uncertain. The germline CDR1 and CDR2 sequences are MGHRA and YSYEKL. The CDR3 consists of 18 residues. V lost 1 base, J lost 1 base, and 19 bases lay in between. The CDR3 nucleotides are TGCGCCAGCAGCCAAGGAGTCGGAAGGGATAGCAGGAACACTGAAGCTTTCTTT. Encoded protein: CASSQGVGRDSRNTEAFF.

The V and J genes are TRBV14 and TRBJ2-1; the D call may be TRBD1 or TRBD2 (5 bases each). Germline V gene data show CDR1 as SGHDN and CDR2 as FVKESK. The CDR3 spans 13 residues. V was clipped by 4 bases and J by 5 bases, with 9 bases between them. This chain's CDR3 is CASSPGADNEQFF. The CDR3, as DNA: TGTGCCAGCAGCCCCGGGGCCGACAATGAGCAGTTCTTC.

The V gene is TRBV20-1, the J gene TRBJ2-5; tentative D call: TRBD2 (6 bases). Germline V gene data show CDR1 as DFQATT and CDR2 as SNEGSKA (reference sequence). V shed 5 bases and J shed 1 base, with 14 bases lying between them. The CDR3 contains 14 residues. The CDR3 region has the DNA TGCAGTGCTGAGCCGGGGGACTCCCAAGAGACCCAGTACTTC. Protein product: CSAEPGDSQETQYF.

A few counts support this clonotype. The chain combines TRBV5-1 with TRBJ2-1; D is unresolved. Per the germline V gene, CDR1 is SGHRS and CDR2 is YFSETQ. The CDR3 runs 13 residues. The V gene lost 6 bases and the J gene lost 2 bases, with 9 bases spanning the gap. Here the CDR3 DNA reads TGCGCCAGCACCCCTGGGACCTACAATGAGCAGTTCTTC. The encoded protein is CASTPGTYNEQFF.

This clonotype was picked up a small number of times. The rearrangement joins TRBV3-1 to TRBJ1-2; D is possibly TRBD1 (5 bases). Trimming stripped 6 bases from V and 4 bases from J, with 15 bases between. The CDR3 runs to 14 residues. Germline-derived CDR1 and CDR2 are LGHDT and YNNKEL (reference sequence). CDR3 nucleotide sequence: TGTGCCAGCAGTCCGACAGTCACCCTCTATGGCTACACCTTC. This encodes CASSPTVTLYGYTF.

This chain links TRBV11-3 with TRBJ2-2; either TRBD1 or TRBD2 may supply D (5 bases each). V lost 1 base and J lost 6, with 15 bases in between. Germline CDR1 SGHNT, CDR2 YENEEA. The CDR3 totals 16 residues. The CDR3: CASSLGWGTSPGELFF. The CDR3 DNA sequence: TGTGCCAGCAGCTTAGGGTGGGGCACTAGTCCCGGGGAGCTGTTTTTT. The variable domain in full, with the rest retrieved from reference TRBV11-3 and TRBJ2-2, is EAGVVQSPRYKIIEKKQPVAFWCNPISGHNTLYWYLQNLGQGPELLIRYENEEAVDDSQLPKDRFSAERLKGVDSTLKIQPAELGDSAVYLCASSLGWGTSPGELFFGEGSRLTVL.

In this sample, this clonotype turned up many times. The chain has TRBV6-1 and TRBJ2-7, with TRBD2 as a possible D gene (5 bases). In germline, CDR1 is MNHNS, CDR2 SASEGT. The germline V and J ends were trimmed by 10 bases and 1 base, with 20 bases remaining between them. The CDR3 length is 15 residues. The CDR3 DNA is TGTGCCACCGCGAGGGCCCCGCGCCCGTCCTACGAGCAGTACTTC. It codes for CATARAPRPSYEQYF.

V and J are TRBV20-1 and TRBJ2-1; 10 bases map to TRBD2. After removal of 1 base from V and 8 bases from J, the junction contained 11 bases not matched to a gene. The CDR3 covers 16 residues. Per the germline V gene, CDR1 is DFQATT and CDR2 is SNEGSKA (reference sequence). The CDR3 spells CSARVPSGGSSYEQFF. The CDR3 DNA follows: TGCAGTGCTAGAGTTCCTAGCGGGGGAAGCAGCTATGAGCAGTTCTTC.

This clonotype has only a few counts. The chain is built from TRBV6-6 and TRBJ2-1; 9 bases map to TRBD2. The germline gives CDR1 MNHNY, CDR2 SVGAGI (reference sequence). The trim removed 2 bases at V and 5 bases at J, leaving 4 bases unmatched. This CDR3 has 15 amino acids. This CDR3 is CASSYGVAGDNEQFF. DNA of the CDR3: TGTGCCAGCAGTTACGGGGTAGCGGGGGACAATGAGCAGTTCTTC.